This T cell receptor (beta chain) derives from a study of T cell repertoires in ileal Crohn's disease. With 5 bases clipped from V and 3 bases from J, the junction kept 4 bases outside the gene matches. Germline-derived CDR1 and CDR2 are SGHAT and FQNNGV. This CDR3 spans 13 amino acids. Measured with immunoSEQ multiplex PCR; TCRdb has only the in-frame clones, and not every one. In the table there are around 2,600 clones, just over 70% of which are singletons. Specified time point: neoterminal ileum biopsy at postoperative endoscopy, about 6 months after surgery. This TCR was recovered from an adult with Crohn's disease. The sequenced material came from ileal tissue. The V call is TRBV11-2, the J call TRBJ2-7; 7 bases agree with TRBD2. CDR3: CASSHLADYEQYF. The CDR3 DNA is TGTGCCAGCAGCCATCTAGCGGACTACGAGCAGTACTTC.